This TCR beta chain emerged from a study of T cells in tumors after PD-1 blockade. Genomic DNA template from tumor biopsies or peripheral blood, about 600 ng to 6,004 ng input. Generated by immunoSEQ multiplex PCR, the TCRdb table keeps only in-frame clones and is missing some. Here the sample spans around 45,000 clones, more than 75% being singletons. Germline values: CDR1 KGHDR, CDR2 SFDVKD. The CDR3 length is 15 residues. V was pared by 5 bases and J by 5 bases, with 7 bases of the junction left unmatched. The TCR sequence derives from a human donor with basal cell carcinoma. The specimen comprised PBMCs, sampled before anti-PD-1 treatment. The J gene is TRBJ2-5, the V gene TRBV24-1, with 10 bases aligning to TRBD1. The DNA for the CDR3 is TGTGCCACCAGTGTGGTGACAGGGGGCCCGGAGACCCAGTACTTC. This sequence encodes CATSVVTGGPETQYF.